The clone carrying this TCR beta chain turned up a few times. CDR3 length: 14 residues. Trimming removed 4 bases at V and 3 bases at J, with 10 bases between. The germline gives CDR1 SGHRS, CDR2 YFSETQ. The sample comes from a study of T cell changes during pregnancy in multiple sclerosis. Some clones are missing from TCRdb's copy, which holds only in-frame ones; the method was immunoSEQ multiplex PCR. The sample has 100,000 or so clones; over 85% are singletons. This clonotype was obtained from a female donor in good health, enrolled as a control in a pregnancy study. The chain joins TRBV5-1 to TRBJ1-4; maybe TRBD1 (5 bases). This specimen consisted of peripheral blood, obtained after pregnancy. The CDR3 loop reads CASSGGGANEKLFF. The CDR3 DNA reads as TGCGCCAGCAGCGGCGGGGGGGCTAATGAAAAACTGTTTTTT. The full variable domain, with the rest looked up from reference TRBV5-1 and TRBJ1-4, is KAGVTQTPRYLIKTRGQQVTLSCSPISGHRSVSWYQQTPGQGLQFLFEYFSETQRNKGNFPGRFSGRQFSNSRSEMNVSTLELGDSALYLCASSGGGANEKLFFGSGTQLSVL.